The sequence of this T cell receptor beta chain was determined in a study of T-cell memory formation after mild COVID-19. Study conclusions and caveats: Clonal second-wave expansions that peaked on day 37 had unconfirmed SARS-CoV-2 specificity. Clones that contracted clustered mainly in CM and EM if CD4+ and in EMRA if CD8+. From day 15 to 85, contracting clones were balanced between CD4 and CD8, whereas later expanders leaned toward CD4+.

The germline gives CDR1 LGHNA, CDR2 YNFKEQ. Between the trimmed V and J ends, which lost 5 bases and 4 bases, there was a span of 9 bases. The CDR3 loop spans 13 amino acids. A note on this clonotype: Its target is not known.

5'RACE primed from the constant segment yielded TCR alpha and TCR beta cDNA libraries bearing sample barcodes and UMIs. TCRdb called the 5' RACE reads again in MiXCR, with one record for every CDR3 protein. The sample records hundreds of thousands of distinct CDR3 sequences, approximately 16% being singletons. This TCR was sampled from a young man who had mild COVID-19 (a few samples of this study predate the infection). Cell type and time point are not known. The sequenced material came from PBMCs or a T cell subset sorted from them (not recorded which). The rearrangement joins TRBV4-2 to TRBJ2-1; D is undetermined. CDR3 in amino acids: CASSESDYNEQFF. The DNA for the CDR3 is TGTGCCAGCAGCGAATCGGATTACAATGAGCAGTTCTTC.